These 23 T cell receptor beta chains originate from one sample sequenced in a study of control samples from healthy donors and cancer patients. Generated by immunoSEQ multiplex PCR, the TCRdb table keeps only in-frame clones and is missing some. The data show approximately 70,000 clones, 85% to 90% seen once. Source material: PBMCs. All receptors derive from a man between 60 and 70 years old with lung cancer.

CDR3 protein: CASTGTGSSYEQYV. The CDR3 nucleotides read TGTGCCAGCACCGGGACAGGTTCTTCCTACGAGCAGTACGTC. V gene TRBV6-5 combines with J gene TRBJ2-7; 8 positions agree with TRBD1. The CDR3 runs 14 residues. Germline CDR1 and CDR2: MNHEY and SVGAGI. V was clipped by 7 bases and J by 1 base; unmatched bases: 6.

The chain combines TRBV6-1 with TRBJ1-2; D is unclear. The V gene lost 0 bases and the J gene lost 5 bases, with 10 bases spanning the gap. Germline V CDR1 and CDR2: MNHNS, SASEGT. The CDR3 sequence is 14 residues long. CDR3 residues: CASSEATAGYGYTF. CDR3 DNA sequence: TGTGCCAGCAGTGAAGCCACAGCTGGATATGGCTACACCTTC.

CDR3: CASSSSVGNEQFF. The CDR3 coding sequence is TGTGCCAGCAGCTCTTCGGTGGGGAATGAGCAGTTCTTC. V and J are TRBV9 and TRBJ2-1, with D hard to call. V lost 4 bases and J 7 bases, leaving 12 bases between the germline ends. The V gene's germline CDR1 is SGDLS and CDR2 YYNGEE. This CDR3 is built from 13 residues. The full variable domain, with the rest looked up from reference TRBV9 and TRBJ2-1, is DSGVTQTPKHLITATGQRVTLRCSPRSGDLSVYWYQQSLDQGLQFLIQYYNGEERAKGNILERFSAQQFPDLHSELNLSSLELGDSALYFCASSSSVGNEQFFGPGTRLTVL.

This chain uses TRBV5-1 with TRBJ2-3; D not certain. Trimming took off 3 bases at V and 5 bases at J, with 10 bases between the two ends. The CDR3 has 13 amino acids. The germline CDR1 and CDR2 sequences are SGHRS and YFSETQ. The CDR3 loop reads CASSSYTGDTQYF. The CDR3 DNA follows: TGCGCCAGCAGCTCTTACACGGGAGATACGCAGTATTTT.

This clone was counted between two and nine times. This chain joins TRBV5-1 and TRBJ2-7; 11 bases match TRBD1. V dropped 5 bases and J dropped 0; count of bases not matched to a gene: 4. The CDR3 length is 15 residues. From germline, CDR1 is SGHRS and CDR2 YFSETQ. CDR3 residues: CASRMGTGGSYEQYF. In DNA form, the CDR3 reads TGCGCCAGCAGAATGGGGACAGGGGGCTCCTACGAGCAGTACTTC.

This clone occurred once. CDR3 in amino acids: CATDAQGKAGTDTQYF. DNA of the CDR3: TGTGCCACCGACGCACAGGGTAAGGCGGGAACAGATACGCAGTATTTT. The gene calls are TRBV24-1 and TRBJ2-3, with D possibly being TRBD1 or TRBD2 (6 bases each). This CDR3 spans 16 amino acids. Trimming removed 9 bases from V and 3 bases from J, with 21 bases in between. The V gene's germline CDR1 is KGHDR and CDR2 SFDVKD.

This chain connects TRBV6-4 to TRBJ1-3, with D possibly TRBD1 on 6 matching bases. Trimming stripped 4 bases from V and 0 bases from J, with 10 bases between. Germline CDR1 MRHNA, CDR2 SNTAGT. The CDR3 consists of 15 residues. The CDR3 nucleotides are TGTGCCAGCAGTGCCGGGGGGGCCTCTGGAAACACCATATATTTT. Translated: CASSAGGASGNTIYF.

The chain uses TRBV6-5 and TRBJ1-4; TRBD1 might be the D (6 bases). The CDR3 length is 15 residues. V was pared by 9 bases and J by 7 bases, with 21 bases between. Germline CDR1 reads MNHEY; CDR2 reads SVGAGI. The CDR3 loop reads CASQKGVGGSEKLFF. CDR3 sequence (DNA): TGTGCCAGTCAAAAGGGGGTAGGGGGTAGTGAAAAACTGTTTTTT.

The CDR3 protein is CASGLVPDGLSSYNEQFF. The CDR3 region has the DNA TGTGCTAGTGGTTTGGTACCCGACGGACTGAGCTCCTACAATGAGCAGTTCTTC. The gene calls are TRBV12-5 and TRBJ2-1; perhaps TRBD2 as D (5 bases). V lost 0 bases to trimming and J lost 0 bases, with 15 bases between them. Germline-derived CDR1 and CDR2 are LGHNT and FRNRAP. The CDR3 length is 18 residues. The whole variable domain, filled in from reference TRBV12-5 and TRBJ2-1, reads DARVTQTPRHKVTEMGQEVTMRCQPILGHNTVFWYRQTMMQGLELLAYFRNRAPLDDSGMPKDRFSAEMPDATLATLKIQPSEPRDSAVYFCASGLVPDGLSSYNEQFFGPGTRLTVL.

This clone was observed a single time. This rearrangement joins TRBV11-2 to TRBJ1-2; D is undetermined. The CDR3 loop spans 13 amino acids. V gave up 5 bases and J gave up 8 bases, with 15 bases separating them. Germline-derived CDR1 and CDR2 are SGHAT and FQNNGV. CDR3 region: CASSPNGVAGYTF. For the CDR3, the DNA is TGTGCCAGCAGCCCTAATGGGGTGGCCGGCTACACCTTC. Complete variable domain (other parts from reference TRBV11-2 and TRBJ1-2): EAGVAQSPRYKIIEKRQSVAFWCNPISGHATLYWYQQILGQGPKLLIQFQNNGVVDDSQLPKDRFSAERLKGVDSTLKIQPAKLEDSAVYLCASSPNGVAGYTFGSGTRLTVV.

The genes are TRBV28 and TRBJ1-1; tentatively, D is TRBD1 (6 bases). Germline V CDR1 and CDR2: MDHEN, SYDVKM. Trimming stripped 3 bases from V and 2 bases from J, with 13 bases between. The CDR3 contains 15 residues. CDR3 in amino acids: CASSLWQGGNTEAFF. CDR3 DNA sequence: TGTGCCAGCAGTTTGTGGCAAGGGGGAAACACTGAAGCTTTCTTT.

The chain combines TRBV24-1 with TRBJ2-5; D remains ambiguous. This CDR3 has 15 amino acids. Germline V CDR1 and CDR2: KGHDR, SFDVKD. Trimming left V 3 bases short and J 0 bases short, with 10 bases between. The CDR3 DNA reads TGTGCCACCAGTGATACAGCCGGGCACCAAGAGACCCAGTACTTC. Translated, it gives CATSDTAGHQETQYF.

This clone was seen only a few times. The V call is TRBV6-6, the J call TRBJ2-7, with D perhaps matching TRBD1 or TRBD2 (7 bases each). V lost 3 bases and J lost 6, with 15 bases in between. CDR3 length equals 14 residues. The germline V gene encodes CDR1 MNHNY and CDR2 SVGAGI (reference sequence). The CDR3: CASSYKPRGGEQYV. Here the CDR3 DNA reads TGTGCCAGCAGTTATAAACCCAGGGGGGGCGAGCAGTACGTC.

J is TRBJ1-1 and V is TRBV30; perhaps TRBD1 as D (5 bases). This CDR3 has 15 residues. Germline loops: CDR1 GTSNPN, CDR2 SVGIG (reference sequence). The V end lost 1 base, the J end lost 2 bases, and 14 bases lay between the germline ends. This chain's CDR3 is CAWSGKLTGNTEAFF. The CDR3 bases are TGTGCCTGGAGTGGCAAGCTAACAGGCAACACTGAAGCTTTCTTT.

CDR3 sequence reads: CASSYGSPGEQYV. DNA of the CDR3: TGTGCCAGCAGCTATGGGAGCCCCGGCGAGCAGTACGTC. The chain links TRBV5-8 to TRBJ2-7; possibly TRBD2 for D (5 bases). The germline V gene encodes CDR1 SGHTS and CDR2 YDEGEE. This CDR3 spans 13 amino acids. The V and J ends lost 3 bases and 6 bases respectively, with 13 bases between them.

The chain employs TRBV6-5 and TRBJ2-3, with D hard to call. CDR3 length: 14 amino acids. V gave up 7 bases and J gave up 1 base, with 12 bases separating them. Germline CDR1 and CDR2: MNHEY and SVGAGI. The CDR3 bases are TGTGCCAGCACCCAGCCAGGAGGCACAGATACGCAGTATTTT. Translated, it gives CASTQPGGTDTQYF.

This clone was recorded only once. The chain has TRBV5-6 and TRBJ2-3; 7 nucleotides agree with TRBD1. Germline V gene lookup returns CDR1 SGHDT and CDR2 YYEEEE. This CDR3 is 14 amino acids long. V dropped 3 bases and J dropped 2; count of bases not matched to a gene: 3. CDR3 sequence (DNA): TGTGCCAGCAGCTGGGGACAGCTCACAGATACGCAGTATTTT. Translating it yields CASSWGQLTDTQYF.

The chain is built from TRBV6-5 and TRBJ2-1; TRBD1 might be the D (6 bases). The CDR3 is 13 residues long. Germline CDR1 reads MNHEY; CDR2 reads SVGAGI. V shed 8 bases and J shed 5 bases, with 13 bases lying between them. CDR3 nucleotide sequence: TGTGCCAGCCGCAGGGGTACACACAATGAGCAGTTCTTC. Its translation: CASRRGTHNEQFF.

This chain links TRBV12-5 with TRBJ1-1; TRBD1 matches at 7 bases. CDR1 and CDR2 from the germline V gene are LGHNT and FRNRAP. This CDR3 spans 13 amino acids. J was trimmed by 5 bases and V by 6 bases; bases with no gene match: 6. The CDR3 DNA sequence: TGTGCTAGTGGCCCAGGGGGTACGACTGAAGCTTTCTTT. Residues: CASGPGGTTEAFF.

A remark on this clone: Other nucleotide sequences in the sample specify the same CDR3. This chain links TRBV6-5 with TRBJ1-4; D is ambiguous. The V and J ends lost 3 bases and 0 bases respectively, with 5 bases between them. Germline CDR1 MNHEY, CDR2 SVGAGI. CDR3 length equals 14 residues. The CDR3 sequence: CASSYGATNEKLFF. DNA of the CDR3: TGTGCCAGCAGTTATGGAGCAACTAATGAAAAACTGTTTTTT.

A few counts support this clone. V gene TRBV6-4 combines with J gene TRBJ1-4, with 8 positions matching TRBD1. This CDR3 comprises 13 residues. Per the germline V gene, CDR1 is MRHNA and CDR2 is SNTAGT. V was pared by 5 bases and J by 8 bases, with 4 bases of the junction left unmatched. CDR3 in amino acids: CASSQQGAEKLFF. The DNA of the CDR3 is TGTGCCAGCAGTCAGCAGGGGGCAGAAAAACTGTTTTTT.

V and J are TRBV7-8 and TRBJ2-6; D might be TRBD1 (6 bases). This CDR3 contains 18 residues. The V and J ends lost 2 bases and 0 bases respectively, with 14 bases between them. CDR1 is SGHVS and CDR2 is FQNEAQ in the germline V gene. CDR3 amino acids: CASSLTGLGSSGANVLTF. The CDR3, as DNA: TGTGCCAGCAGCTTAACAGGGTTGGGATCCTCTGGGGCCAACGTCCTGACTTTC.

This rearrangement joins TRBV5-1 to TRBJ2-1; D is ambiguous. Germline CDR1 reads SGHRS; CDR2 reads YFSETQ. There are 12 residues in the CDR3. Trimming took 3 bases from V and 3 from J, leaving 4 bases between them. DNA of the CDR3: TGCGCCAGCAGCTGGCGCTACAATGAGCAGTTCTTC. The encoded protein is CASSWRYNEQFF. Supplemented by reference TRBV5-1 and TRBJ2-1, the full variable domain reads KAGVTQTPRYLIKTRGQQVTLSCSPISGHRSVSWYQQTPGQGLQFLFEYFSETQRNKGNFPGRFSGRQFSNSRSEMNVSTLELGDSALYLCASSWRYNEQFFGPGTRLTVL.